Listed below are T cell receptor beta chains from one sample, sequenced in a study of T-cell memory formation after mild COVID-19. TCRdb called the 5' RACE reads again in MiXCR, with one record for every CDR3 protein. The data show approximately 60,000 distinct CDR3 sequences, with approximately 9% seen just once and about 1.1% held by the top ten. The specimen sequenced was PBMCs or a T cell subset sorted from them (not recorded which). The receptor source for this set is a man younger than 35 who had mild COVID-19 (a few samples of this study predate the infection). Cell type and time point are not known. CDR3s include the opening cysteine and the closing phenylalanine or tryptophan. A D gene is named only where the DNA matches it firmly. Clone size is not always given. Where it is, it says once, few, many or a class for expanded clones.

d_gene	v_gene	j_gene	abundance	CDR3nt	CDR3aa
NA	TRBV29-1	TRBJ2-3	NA	TGCAGCGTTGAGGGAGGCCGGTCTAGCACAGATACGCAGTATTTT	CSVEGGRSSTDTQYF
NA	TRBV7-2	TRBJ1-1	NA	TGTGCCAGCAGCTTAGAAGTCAGGGTTCAAGCTTTCTTT	CASSLEVRVQAFF
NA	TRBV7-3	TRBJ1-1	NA	TGTGCCAGCAGCTTAACGGTCAACTCGGGCACTGAAGCTTTCTTT	CASSLTVNSGTEAFF
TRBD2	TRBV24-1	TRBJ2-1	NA	TGTGCCACCAGTGATGTGACTAGCGGGGGGGATGAGCAGTTCTTC	CATSDVTSGGDEQFF
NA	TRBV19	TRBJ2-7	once	TGTGCCAGTAGTACTCCGGGAGTAACCTACGAGCAGTACTTC	CASSTPGVTYEQYF
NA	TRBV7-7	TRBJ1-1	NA	TGTGCCAGCAGCCCCCGGCCGGGCAGAAAGAAGAACACTGAAGCTTTCTTT	CASSPRPGRKKNTEAFF
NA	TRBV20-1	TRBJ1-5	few	TGCAGTGCTAGAGAAGACTCAAATCAGCCCCAGCATTTT	CSAREDSNQPQHF
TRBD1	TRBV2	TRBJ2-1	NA	TGTGCCAGCAGTGCCAGGGGGTCCTACAATGAGCAGTTCTTC	CASSARGSYNEQFF
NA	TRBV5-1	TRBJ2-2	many	TGCGCCAGCAGCCTGGACATTCGCACCGGGGAGCTGTTTTTT	CASSLDIRTGELFF
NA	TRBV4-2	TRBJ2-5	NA	TGTGCCAGCAGCCAAGATCCGGGACGCGGGGAAGAGACCCAGTACTTC	CASSQDPGRGEETQYF
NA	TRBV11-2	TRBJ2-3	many	TGTGCCAGCAGCTTAGAACCCAGCACAGATACGCAGTATTTT	CASSLEPSTDTQYF
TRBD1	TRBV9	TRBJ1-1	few	TGTGCCAGCAGCGTAGATGGACAGGCGACTGAAGCTTTCTTT	CASSVDGQATEAFF
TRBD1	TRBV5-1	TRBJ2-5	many	TGCGCCAGCAGCTGGTGGGACAGGGAAAAGACCCAGTACTTC	CASSWWDREKTQYF
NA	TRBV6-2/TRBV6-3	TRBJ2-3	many	TGTGCCAGCAGTTACTTGGGAGATACGCAGTATTTT	CASSYLGDTQYF
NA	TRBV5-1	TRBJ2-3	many	TGCGCCAGCAGCGCAGGACTGGCTTCCACAGATACGCAGTATTTT	CASSAGLASTDTQYF
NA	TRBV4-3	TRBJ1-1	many	TGCGCCAGCAGCCAGCTGGGACGGGACACTGAAGCTTTCTTT	CASSQLGRDTEAFF
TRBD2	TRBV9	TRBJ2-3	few	TGTGCCAGCAGCTTATGGCCAAGCGGGGGGGCAGATACGCAGTATTTT	CASSLWPSGGADTQYF
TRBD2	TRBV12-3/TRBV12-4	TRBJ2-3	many	TGTGCCAGCAGTATACTAGCGGGCACAGATACGCAGTATTTT	CASSILAGTDTQYF
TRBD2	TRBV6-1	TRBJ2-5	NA	TGTGCCAGCAGCTGGGGGGGAGAGACCCAGTACTTC	CASSWGGETQYF
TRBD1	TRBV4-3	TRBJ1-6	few	TGCGCCAGCAGCCAAGATCCAGGGGGCGGCTATAATTCACCCCTCCACTTT	CASSQDPGGGYNSPLHF
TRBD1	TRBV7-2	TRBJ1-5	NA	TGTGCCAGCAGCTTAGCTACGACAGGGCTTCAGCCCCAGCATTTT	CASSLATTGLQPQHF
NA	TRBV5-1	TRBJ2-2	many	TGCGCCAGCAGAGGTCCGGGAGCGGACACCGGGGAGCTGTTTTTT	CASRGPGADTGELFF
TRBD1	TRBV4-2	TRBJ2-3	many	TGTGCCAGCAGCCAGAGACCGGGACAGTTCATAGATACGCAGTATTTT	CASSQRPGQFIDTQYF
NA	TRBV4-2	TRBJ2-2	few	TGTGCCAGCAGCCAAGATAGGGGCGGATACACCGGGGAGCTGTTTTTT	CASSQDRGGYTGELFF
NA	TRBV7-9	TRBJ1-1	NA	TGTGCCAGCAGCACAGGGAACACTGAAGCTTTCTTT	CASSTGNTEAFF
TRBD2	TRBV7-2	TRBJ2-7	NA	TGTGCCAGCAGCTTAAGGGCGGGAGCCAGCGACTACGAGCAGTACTTC	CASSLRAGASDYEQYF
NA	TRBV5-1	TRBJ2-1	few	TGCGCCAGCAGCTTGGTCGGTGGTGATAATGAGCAGTTCTTC	CASSLVGGDNEQFF
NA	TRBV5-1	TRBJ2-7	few	TGCGCCAGCAGCTTGGGGACGGACTCCTACGAGCAGTACTTC	CASSLGTDSYEQYF
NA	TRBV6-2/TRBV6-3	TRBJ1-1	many	TGTGCCAGCAGACGGAGGCCAGCACTCAGGGTAGGACGGGACGGTGAAGCTTTCTTT	CASRRRPALRVGRDGEAFF
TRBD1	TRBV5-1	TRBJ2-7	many	TGCGCCAGCAGCTGGAGCAGGACAGGGACCTCGAGCTCCTACGAGCAGTACTTC	CASSWSRTGTSSSYEQYF
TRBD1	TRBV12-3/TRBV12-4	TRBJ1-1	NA	TGTGCCAGCATTTCCCGGACAGGGTCGGCTTTCTTT	CASISRTGSAFF
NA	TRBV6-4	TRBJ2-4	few	TGTGCCAGCAGTGGTATCGAGTGGGACTCCAAAAACATTCAGTACTTC	CASSGIEWDSKNIQYF
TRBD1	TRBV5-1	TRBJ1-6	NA	TGCGCCAGCAGCTCCGGGACAGGGCCCAATTCACCCCTCCACTTT	CASSSGTGPNSPLHF
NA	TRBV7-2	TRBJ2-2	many	TGTGCCAGCAGCTTTATCCAGGTCAACACCGGGGAGCTGTTTTTT	CASSFIQVNTGELFF
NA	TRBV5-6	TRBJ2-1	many	TGTGCCAGCAGCTACGGGGTCAGCTCCTACAATGAGCAGTTCTTC	CASSYGVSSYNEQFF
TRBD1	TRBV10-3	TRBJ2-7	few	TGTGCCATCAGCAAAGGGACAGGGAACTCCTACGAGCAGTACTTC	CAISKGTGNSYEQYF
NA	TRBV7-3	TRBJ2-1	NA	TGTGCCAGCAGCTCAAAAGGCTCCAATGAGCAGTTCTTC	CASSSKGSNEQFF
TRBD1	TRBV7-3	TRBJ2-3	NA	TGTGCCAGCAGCAGGGGGCCCACAGATACGCAGTATTTT	CASSRGPTDTQYF
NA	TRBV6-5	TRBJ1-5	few	TGTGCCAGCAGTTACTCTGCAGCTGGCAATCAGCCCCAGCATTTT	CASSYSAAGNQPQHF
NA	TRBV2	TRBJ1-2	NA	TGTGCCAGCAGTGAAGATAGGGACTATGGCTACACCTTC	CASSEDRDYGYTF
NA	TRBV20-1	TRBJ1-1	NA	TGCAGTGCTAGCCCCGGACACGGGAACACTGAAGCTTTCTTT	CSASPGHGNTEAFF
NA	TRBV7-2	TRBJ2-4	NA	TGTGCCAGCAGCTCCGACCAAAACATTCAGTACTTC	CASSSDQNIQYF
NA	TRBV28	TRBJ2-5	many	TGTGCCAGCAGTTTTAACCAAGAGACCCAGTACTTC	CASSFNQETQYF
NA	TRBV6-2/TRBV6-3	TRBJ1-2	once	TGTGCCAGCAGCCTCGGACATGTATATGGCTACACCTTC	CASSLGHVYGYTF
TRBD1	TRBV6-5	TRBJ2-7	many	TGTGCCAGCAGTGGACAGGGCGGTAAGCAGTACTTC	CASSGQGGKQYF
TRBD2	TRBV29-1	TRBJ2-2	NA	TGCAGCGTCCGGTCCACTAGCGGGGGGAACACCGGGGAGCTGTTTTTT	CSVRSTSGGNTGELFF
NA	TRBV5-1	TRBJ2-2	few	TGCGCCAGCAGCTTGGAACAGGTGAACACCGGGGAGCTGTTTTTT	CASSLEQVNTGELFF
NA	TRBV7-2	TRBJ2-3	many	TGTGCCAGCAGCTCCGGACAGAGCACAGATACGCAGTATTTT	CASSSGQSTDTQYF
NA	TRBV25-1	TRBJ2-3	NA	TGTGCCAGCAGTGAATGGGGGTTGGCAGATACGCAGTATTTT	CASSEWGLADTQYF
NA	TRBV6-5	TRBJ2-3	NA	TGTGCCAGCAGTTACTCGATGGCAGACCTCACAGATACGCAGTATTTT	CASSYSMADLTDTQYF
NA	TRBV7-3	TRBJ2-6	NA	TGTGCCAGCAGTCCCACAGGCACCAACTCTGGGGCCAACGTCCTGACTTTC	CASSPTGTNSGANVLTF
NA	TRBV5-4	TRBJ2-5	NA	TGTGCCAGCAGTCCTCGTGGCGGGGACCAAGAGACCCAGTACTTC	CASSPRGGDQETQYF
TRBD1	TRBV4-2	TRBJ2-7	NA	TGTGCCAGCAGCCTACACCCGGGACAGGGTGGCAACGAGCAGTACTTC	CASSLHPGQGGNEQYF
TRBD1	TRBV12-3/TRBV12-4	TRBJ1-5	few	TGTGCCAGCAGTTTGGGTCCAGGACAGGGCAATCAGCCCCAGCATTTT	CASSLGPGQGNQPQHF
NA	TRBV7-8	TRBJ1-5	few	TGTGCCAGCACCACGAGTTACGCGGGGACACATCAGCCCCAGCATTTT	CASTTSYAGTHQPQHF
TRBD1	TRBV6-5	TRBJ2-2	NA	TGTGCCAGCAGCTTCCGGGACAGGGGGCGCGGGGAGCTGTTTTTT	CASSFRDRGRGELFF
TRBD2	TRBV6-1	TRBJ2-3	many	TGTGCCAGCAGTGAAGGACTAGCGGGGAGGGATACGCAGTATTTT	CASSEGLAGRDTQYF